This is a list of T cell receptor beta chains from one sample in a study of somatic mutations in cytotoxic T cells in rheumatoid arthritis. Repertoires were generated with immunoSEQ multiplex PCR, while TCRdb's copy carries only in-frame clones and drops some. The table has almost 20,000 clones, 86% seen once. Sequencing was carried out using CD8+ T cells sorted from blood. Receptors originate from a man aged 35 to 55 in good health. Each CDR3 is given with its conserved first and last residue. Fields, in order: clone size, V gene, J gene, D gene, CDR3 DNA, CDR3 protein. A D gene is named only where the DNA matches it firmly. The size entry is marked missing in some rows and otherwise reads once, few, many or a size class.

>NA|TRBV4-3|TRBJ2-3|NA
TGCGCCAGCAGCCCTTTGGAGGGGGGTACGCAGTATTTT
CASSPLEGGTQYF
>once|TRBV19|TRBJ2-7|NA
TGTGCCAGTAGTATAGGACCAGACCTGGCCTACGAGCAGTACTTC
CASSIGPDLAYEQYF
>NA|TRBV27|TRBJ2-3|NA
TGTGCCAGCAGTTTAGGTCAGGATAGCACAGATACGCAGTATTTT
CASSLGQDSTDTQYF
>few|TRBV9|TRBJ2-7|TRBD2
TGTGCCAGCAGCGCAGGGACTAGCGAGGGCTACGAGCAGTACTTC
CASSAGTSEGYEQYF
>NA|TRBV7-9|TRBJ2-7|TRBD2
TGTGCCAGCAGCTTCCGACTAGCGGCAGACTACGAGCAGTACTTC
CASSFRLAADYEQYF
>NA|TRBV11-2|TRBJ2-3|NA
TGTGCCAGCGCCGAAGTTTCAGGGCCAGATACGCAGTATTTT
CASAEVSGPDTQYF
>once|TRBV13|TRBJ2-6|NA
TGTGCCAGCAGCTTGTCTGGGGCCAACGTCCTGACTTTC
CASSLSGANVLTF
>NA|TRBV28|TRBJ2-7|NA
TGTGCCAGCAGTTTATCTAGGGCCTATTACGAGCAGTACTTC
CASSLSRAYYEQYF
>NA|TRBV4-3|TRBJ1-1|NA
TGCGCCAGCAGCCCCGGGTTGGCCAGATTGAACACTGAAGCTTTCTTT
CASSPGLARLNTEAFF
>NA|TRBV6-5|TRBJ1-1|NA
TGTGCCAGCAGTTACTTCATGAATTCGAACACTGAAGCTTTCTTT
CASSYFMNSNTEAFF
>NA|TRBV6-6|TRBJ2-7|TRBD2
TGTGCCAGCAGTTGGGAGGGACTAGGACTAGACGAGCAGTACTTC
CASSWEGLGLDEQYF
>NA|TRBV13|TRBJ2-7|NA
TGTGCCAGCAGCTTTGGGGGGCAGGGGTCCGAGCAGTACTTC
CASSFGGQGSEQYF
>NA|TRBV6-5|TRBJ2-7|NA
TGTGCCAGCAGTTACGATACGGGACCCTACGAGCAGTACTTC
CASSYDTGPYEQYF
>once|TRBV4-3|TRBJ1-5|TRBD1
TGCGCCAGCAGCCAAGTACAGGGGGCGGGTCAGCCCCAGCATTTT
CASSQVQGAGQPQHF
>NA|TRBV28|TRBJ1-4|NA
TGTGCCAGCAGTTTCGTCCCCAATGAAAAACTGTTTTTT
CASSFVPNEKLFF
>NA|TRBV19|TRBJ2-7|NA
TGTGCCAGTAGTATAGCGTGGAAGTACGAGCAGTACTTC
CASSIAWKYEQYF
>NA|TRBV6-5|TRBJ1-1|NA
TGTGCCAGCAGTTCCCGTGTGGGGGGGAACACTGAAGCTTTCTTT
CASSSRVGGNTEAFF
>NA|TRBV18|TRBJ2-7|NA
TGTGCCAGCTCACCACAGGCTTGGGACACGTCCTACGAGCAGTACTTC
CASSPQAWDTSYEQYF
>NA|TRBV7-8|TRBJ2-1|NA
TGTGCCAGCAGCTTATACGCAGGGCATGAGCAGTTCTTC
CASSLYAGHEQFF
>NA|TRBV7-8|TRBJ2-1|TRBD2
TGTGCCAGCAGCTTATTGGGGGAGGGCAATGAGCAGTTCTTC
CASSLLGEGNEQFF
>once|TRBV27|TRBJ1-5|NA
TGTGCCAGCAGTTTCGCGGGGCGTACCAATCAGCCCCAGCATTTT
CASSFAGRTNQPQHF
>NA|TRBV4-1|TRBJ2-7|TRBD2
TGCGCCAGCAGCCAAGGTCTAGCGGGACTCTACGAGCAGTACTTC
CASSQGLAGLYEQYF
>NA|TRBV4-1|TRBJ1-4|TRBD1
TGCGCCAGCAGCCACAGGACAGGGGACAATGAAAAACTGTTTTTT
CASSHRTGDNEKLFF
>few|TRBV6-1|TRBJ2-2|NA
TGTGCCAGCAGTGAAGAGGCAGGTAACACCGGGGAGCTGTTTTTT
CASSEEAGNTGELFF
>once|TRBV27|TRBJ2-1|TRBD2
TGTGCCAGCAGTTTCCCCGGGGGGATCTACAATGAGCAGTTCTTC
CASSFPGGIYNEQFF
>NA|TRBV6-6|TRBJ2-1|TRBD1
TGTGCCAGCAGTTACCTGGGACAGGGCAACAATGAGCAGTTCTTC
CASSYLGQGNNEQFF
>NA|TRBV27|TRBJ2-1|NA
TGTGCCAGCAGTTTTCACCGTCCCTCCTACAGGGACGGGGCCCGGGACAATGAGCAGTTCTTC
CASSFHRPSYRDGARDNEQFF
>NA|TRBV9|TRBJ2-3|TRBD2
TGTGCCAGCAGCGTACTAGCGGGTACTAGCACAGATACGCAGTATTTT
CASSVLAGTSTDTQYF
>once|TRBV5-6|TRBJ2-3|NA
TGTGCCAGCAGCTTGGGCGGGAGCACAGATACGCAGTATTTT
CASSLGGSTDTQYF
>NA|TRBV29-1|TRBJ1-1|NA
TGCAGCGCCGAGGAGGGGGACACTGAAGCTTTCTTT
CSAEEGDTEAFF
>NA|TRBV30|TRBJ1-4|NA
TGTGCCTGGAGTATTGGGTTAACTAATGAAAAACTGTTTTTT
CAWSIGLTNEKLFF
>NA|TRBV7-2|TRBJ1-3|NA
TGTGCCAGCAGCCCCGGGAGGGGGGCAAACACCATATATTTT
CASSPGRGANTIYF
>NA|TRBV10-2|TRBJ2-7|NA
TGCGCCAGCAGTGAGTCCTACGAGCAGTACTTC
CASSESYEQYF
>NA|TRBV6-5|TRBJ2-7|NA
TGTGCCAGCAGTTACTCGTGGACGGGTCGTGACGAGCAGTACTTC
CASSYSWTGRDEQYF
>NA|TRBV6-1|TRBJ1-1|NA
TGTGCCAGCAGTGAAAATGGTCGAGCTTTCTTT
CASSENGRAFF
>NA|TRBV5-6|TRBJ2-4|TRBD2
TGTGCCAGCAGCCCAGAGGGGGCGGGAGGGTATAGCATTCAGTACTTC
CASSPEGAGGYSIQYF
>NA|TRBV18|TRBJ1-5|TRBD1
TGTGCCAGCTCACCCCTGGACAGGGGTCAGCCCCAGCATTTT
CASSPLDRGQPQHF
>NA|TRBV27|TRBJ2-1|TRBD1
TGTGCCAGCAGTCTAACAGGGGATCTCTTGGATGAGCAGTTCTTC
CASSLTGDLLDEQFF
>NA|TRBV2|TRBJ2-6|NA
TGTGCCAGCAGTGTCAGAGGGGTAGGAGCTGGGGCCAACGTCCTGACTTTC
CASSVRGVGAGANVLTF
>NA|TRBV29-1|TRBJ2-2|TRBD1
TGCAGCGTGAGGGGGACAGGGGGTACCGGGGAGCTGTTTTTT
CSVRGTGGTGELFF
>NA|TRBV29-1|TRBJ2-5|NA
TGCAGCGTTGAAAACAGACCGGGAGAGACCCAGTACTTC
CSVENRPGETQYF
>NA|TRBV19|TRBJ2-1|NA
TGTGCCAGTAGTATTTACCCCGAGGTTCTCCCCAATGAGCAGTTCTTC
CASSIYPEVLPNEQFF
>NA|TRBV27|TRBJ2-1|TRBD2
TGTGCCAGCAGTTTATGGGGACTAGCGGGAGGAATCGTCGATGAGCAGTTCTTC
CASSLWGLAGGIVDEQFF
>NA|TRBV28|TRBJ1-5|NA
TGTGCCAGCAGTTTAGGAGGGGATAACAATCAGCCCCAGCATTTT
CASSLGGDNNQPQHF
>few|TRBV28|TRBJ1-5|NA
TGTGCCAGCAGTTTAGTTCTCCATCAGCCCCAGCATTTT
CASSLVLHQPQHF
>NA|TRBV28|TRBJ2-1|TRBD2
TGTGCCAGCAGTGTCACCCCAGCGGGAGGGCTCTACAATGAGCAGTTCTTC
CASSVTPAGGLYNEQFF
>NA|TRBV5-4|TRBJ1-4|NA
TGTGCCAGCAGCCGCGGGAGTCTGGGAACTAATGAAAAACTGTTTTTT
CASSRGSLGTNEKLFF
>NA|TRBV7-8|TRBJ1-1|TRBD1
TGTGCCAGCAGCTTGCTTCGGGACAGCGGGAACACTGAAGCTTTCTTT
CASSLLRDSGNTEAFF
>NA|TRBV6-1|TRBJ2-3|TRBD2
TGTGCCAGCAGTGATCTAGAGGGAGGGTTTGATACGCAGTATTTT
CASSDLEGGFDTQYF
>NA|TRBV27|TRBJ2-3|TRBD1
TGTGCCAGCAGTTCCTGGGACAGGGCAGATACGCAGTATTTT
CASSSWDRADTQYF
>few|TRBV15|TRBJ2-7|NA
TGTGCCACCAGCAGAGACAGTTCCGGGGAGCAGTACTTC
CATSRDSSGEQYF
>NA|TRBV30|TRBJ2-7|TRBD1
TGTGCCTGGAGTCCTCTGCCGGGACAGGGATCACGCGAGCAGTACTTC
CAWSPLPGQGSREQYF
>NA|TRBV30|TRBJ2-2|TRBD2
TGTGCCTGGTCTTGGCCTAGCGGGACGAACACCGGGGAGCTGTTTTTT
CAWSWPSGTNTGELFF
>NA|TRBV25-1|TRBJ1-1|NA
TGTGCCAGCAGTGAATCCGCAGGCTTGAACACTGAAGCTTTCTTT
CASSESAGLNTEAFF
>NA|TRBV6-4|TRBJ2-1|TRBD1
TGTGCCAGCAGTGAGACCGGGACAGGGGACTACAATGAGCAGTTCTTC
CASSETGTGDYNEQFF
>NA|TRBV5-5|TRBJ1-3|NA
TGTGCCAGCAGCTTGAGGACCGCCCATGGAAACACCATATATTTT
CASSLRTAHGNTIYF